The 29 T cell receptor beta chains listed next were all sequenced from one sample in a study of CD8+CD57+ T cells in acquired aplastic anemia. Profiles of TCR beta VDJ and CDR3 were generated from a genomic DNA template. TCRdb itself ran the reads through MiXCR, one entry per CDR3 protein. The data show about 200,000 distinct CDR3 sequences, with 50% to 70% seen just once and roughly 64% held by the top ten. Flow cytometry had shown expanded CD8+CD57+ cells in the patients chosen for sequencing. Sequenced sample: sorted CD4+, CD8+, or CD8+CD57+ T cells (not recorded which) from PBMCs. Receptors originate from a human donor with aplastic anemia.

This clonotype was detected many times. This chain links TRBV9 with TRBJ1-3; the D is unclear. The germline V gene encodes CDR1 SGDLS and CDR2 YYNGEE. Trimming shortened V by 0 bases and J by 3 bases, and 13 bases separated the two germline ends. This CDR3 spans 16 amino acids. The CDR3 region has the DNA TGTGCCAGCAGCGTAGCGGACGCCGTGGGTGGAAACACCATATATTTT. It specifies CASSVADAVGGNTIYF.

The genes are TRBV7-2 and TRBJ1-4, with 7 bases aligning to TRBD1. The V gene's germline CDR1 is SGHTA and CDR2 FQGNSA. The CDR3 has 14 amino acids. J gave up 8 bases and V 5 bases, and 8 bases lay outside the gene matches. Here the CDR3 DNA reads TGTGCCAGCAGCACCACAGGGGTTAGCGAAAAACTGTTTTTT. Encoded protein: CASSTTGVSEKLFF.

Remarks on this clonotype: No conserved phenylalanine or tryptophan is present at the end of the CDR3, so a read error is the likely explanation. This sequence joins TRBV15 and TRBJ2-7; no clear D gene. The CDR3 has 13 amino acids. Deletions cut 0 bases from V and 0 bases from J, with 3 bases between. The V gene's germline CDR1 is LNHNV and CDR2 YYDKDF (reference sequence). The CDR3 region has the DNA TGTGCCACCAGCAGAGAGGTCTCCTACGAGCAGTACCTC. The encoded protein is CATSREVSYEQYL.

This clonotype has at least ten counts. V gene TRBV7-9 combines with J gene TRBJ2-1; 7 bases agree with TRBD1. With 4 bases clipped from V and 5 bases from J, the junction kept 8 bases outside the gene matches. The germline CDR1 and CDR2 sequences are SEHNR and FQNEAQ (reference sequence). The CDR3 is 15 residues long. The CDR3 reads CASSSLPQGDNEQFF. CDR3 in DNA: TGTGCCAGCAGCTCCCTTCCCCAGGGGGACAATGAGCAGTTCTTC.

This clonotype was seen many times. The V gene is TRBV5-1, the J gene TRBJ2-1, with D hard to call. CDR3 length: 16 amino acids. CDR1 and CDR2 from the germline V gene are SGHRS and YFSETQ. Trimming left V 2 bases short and J 2 bases short, with 14 bases between. In DNA form, the CDR3 reads TGCGCCAGCAGCTTTGGGGATAAAGGGCCCTACAATGAGCAGTTCTTC. It codes for CASSFGDKGPYNEQFF.

The table lists this clonotype with a few counts. This rearrangement joins TRBV25-1 to TRBJ1-3; tentatively, D is TRBD1 (6 bases). This CDR3 spans 13 amino acids. Trimming removed 4 bases at V and 4 bases at J, with 8 bases between. Germline V gene sequence: CDR1 MGHDK, CDR2 SYGVNS. The CDR3 sequence: CASSAGQGNTIYF. CDR3 DNA sequence: TGTGCCAGCAGTGCGGGACAAGGAAACACCATATATTTT.

The chain uses TRBV10-2 and TRBJ1-3; no definite D call. Germline CDR1 reads WSHSY; CDR2 reads SAAADI. Trimming left V 4 bases short and J 4 bases short, with 14 bases between. The CDR3 totals 15 residues. The CDR3 loop reads CASSVAVLAGNTIYF. CDR3 sequence (DNA): TGCGCCAGCAGTGTAGCGGTATTGGCAGGAAACACCATATATTTT.

A remark on this clonotype: One junction end does not reproduce the germline sequence, and a read error may be involved. The rearrangement joins TRBV29-1 to TRBJ1-4; TRBD1 aligns across 9 bases. CDR3 size: 13 residues. Germline V lookup: CDR1 SQVTM, CDR2 ANQGSEA. The CDR3 DNA follows: TGCAGCGTTGAGGGGACAGGGACTGAAAGACTGTTTTTT. Encoded protein: CSVEGTGTERLFF.

The CDR3 spells CASSEYLSSSTDTQYF. The CDR3 bases are TGTGCCAGCAGTGAATATCTAAGCAGCAGCACAGATACGCAGTATTTT. This chain connects TRBV25-1 to TRBJ2-3, with no clear D. The CDR3 runs 16 residues. Germline loops: CDR1 MGHDK, CDR2 SYGVNS. Trimming took 0 bases from V and 0 from J, leaving 10 bases between them.

The chain joins TRBV7-6 to TRBJ2-7; 8 bases align to TRBD1. In germline, CDR1 is SGHVS, CDR2 FNYEAQ. Trimming took 5 bases from V and 3 from J; bases not matched to a gene: 6. There are 14 residues in the CDR3. The CDR3 loop reads CASSVTGDVYEQYF. In DNA form, the CDR3 reads TGTGCCAGCAGCGTGACAGGGGATGTCTACGAGCAGTACTTC.

The V call is TRBV7-6, the J call TRBJ2-3; D may match TRBD1 or TRBD2 (5 bases each). The CDR3 length is 19 residues. Trimming removed 6 bases at V and 0 bases at J, with 25 bases between. Germline V gene sequence: CDR1 SGHVS, CDR2 FNYEAQ. DNA of the CDR3: TGTGCCAGCAGTGAAAGGAGTGGGGCTAGCAGTGGTAGCACAGATACGCAGTATTTT. This codes for CASSERSGASSGSTDTQYF.

This clonotype was counted a few times. The chain uses TRBV19 and TRBJ1-6; D gene unclear. The germline V gene has CDR1 LNHDA and CDR2 SQIVND (reference sequence). Between the trimmed V and J ends, which lost 4 bases and 10 bases, there was a span of 5 bases. CDR3 length equals 11 residues. CDR3 sequence: CASSNGSPLHF. DNA of the CDR3: TGTGCCAGTAGTAACGGCTCACCCCTCCACTTT.

This clonotype was seen at least ten times. J is TRBJ2-4 and V is TRBV20-1; 7 nucleotides line up with TRBD1. There are 12 residues in the CDR3. Germline CDR1 DFQATT, CDR2 SNEGSKA (reference sequence). Germline trimming cut 3 bases from V and 10 bases from J; bases unmatched to any gene: 6. The DNA for the CDR3 is TGCAGTGCTAGTTGGCAGGGGGAAATTCAGTACTTC. Translated, it gives CSASWQGEIQYF.

V usage is TRBV25-1 and J usage is TRBJ2-7; 9 nucleotides align to TRBD2. V shed 6 bases, J shed 3 bases, and the junction held 12 bases outside the gene matches. The germline V gene encodes CDR1 MGHDK and CDR2 SYGVNS. This CDR3 comprises 16 residues. CDR3 in amino acids: CASSFGLAGILYEQYF. The DNA of the CDR3 is TGTGCCAGCAGCTTTGGTCTAGCGGGAATCCTCTACGAGCAGTACTTC.

Notes on this clonotype: One base away lies a much larger clone, so this may be a sequencing read error. The chain couples TRBV12-3 or TRBV12-4 to TRBJ2-1; 9 bases agree with TRBD2. V lost 6 bases and J lost 6; bases outside the gene matches: 6. The CDR3 is 14 residues long. This CDR3 is CASSRASGVNEQFF. The CDR3 coding sequence is TGTGCCAGCAGCAGGGCTAGCGGGGTCAATGAGCAGTTCTTC.

This rearrangement joins TRBV12-3 or TRBV12-4 to TRBJ2-1; D gene unclear. The CDR3 sequence is 13 residues long. V gave up 3 bases and J gave up 6 bases, with 9 bases separating them. The CDR3, as DNA: TGTGCCAGCAGTTTCGAACCAAGCAATGAGCAGTTCTTC. As protein: CASSFEPSNEQFF.

The chain has TRBV2 and TRBJ1-6, with D perhaps TRBD1 (6 bases). The germline V gene encodes CDR1 SNHLY and CDR2 FYNNEI. The V end was cut by 3 bases, the J end by 12 bases, with 9 bases between. CDR3 size: 12 residues. CDR3 region: CASSDTGRPLHF. The CDR3 region has the DNA TGTGCCAGCAGTGACACAGGGCGACCCCTCCACTTT.

This clonotype appeared a single time. This chain links TRBV12-3 or TRBV12-4 with TRBJ1-6; D call uncertain. Trimming removed 6 bases at V and 5 bases at J, with 8 bases between. CDR3 length: 13 amino acids. The CDR3 reads CASRDEHNSPLHF. The CDR3 nucleotides read TGTGCCAGCAGAGACGAGCATAATTCACCCCTCCACTTT.

CDR3 loop: CSASPSGGNYEQYF. The CDR3 bases are TGCAGTGCTAGCCCTAGCGGGGGGAACTACGAGCAGTACTTC. V and J are TRBV20-1 and TRBJ2-7; 11 bases agree with TRBD2. The CDR3 is 14 residues long. Germline values: CDR1 DFQATT, CDR2 SNEGSKA (reference sequence). Unmatched junction bases numbered 4, after V lost 3 bases and J lost 3 bases.

The chain links TRBV24-1 to TRBJ2-7; D tentatively fits TRBD1 or TRBD2 (6 bases each). Per germline, CDR1 KGHDR and CDR2 SFDVKD. The CDR3 is made up of 18 amino acids. V was cut by 9 bases and J by 5 bases, with 31 bases left in between. The CDR3 DNA sequence: TGTGCCACCGACATCGCACAGGGCCTCAGGAGGGAGGTCCACGAGCAGTACTTC. Encoded protein: CATDIAQGLRREVHEQYF.

The genes are TRBV2 and TRBJ1-4; possible D gene TRBD1, 6 bases. The germline V gene has CDR1 SNHLY and CDR2 FYNNEI. The V end was cut by 5 bases, the J end by 4 bases, with 23 bases between. The CDR3 has 18 residues. The CDR3 here is CASSQRGGLSAINEKLFF. Here the CDR3 DNA reads TGTGCCAGCAGTCAGAGAGGGGGGTTGTCCGCGATTAATGAAAAACTGTTTTTT.

The chain joins TRBV15 to TRBJ2-1, with 8 positions matching TRBD2. The junction had 11 bases not matched to a gene; V was cut back by 3 bases and J by 4 bases. Germline V CDR1 and CDR2: LNHNV, YYDKDF (reference sequence). The CDR3 runs 17 residues. In nucleotides, the CDR3 is TGTGCCACCAGCAGCCCCCCCGGGGTAGCGGGGTACAATGAGCAGTTCTTC. This codes for CATSSPPGVAGYNEQFF. Supplemented by reference TRBV15 and TRBJ2-1, the full variable domain reads DAMVIQNPRYQVTQFGKPVTLSCSQTLNHNVMYWYQQKSSQAPKLLFHYYDKDFNNEADTPDNFQSRRPNTSFCFLDIRSPGLGDTAMYLCATSSPPGVAGYNEQFFGPGTRLTVL.

This clonotype was seen a single time. The CDR3 reads CASSQVPGQGGNEQFF. As DNA, the CDR3 is TGTGCCAGCAGCCAAGTACCGGGACAGGGGGGCAATGAGCAGTTCTTC. The rearrangement joins TRBV6-1 to TRBJ2-1; 11 nucleotides align to TRBD1. This CDR3 is 16 amino acids long. V was pared by 6 bases and J by 6 bases, with 10 bases of the junction left unmatched. Looked up from germline, CDR1 is MNHNS and CDR2 is SASEGT.

This clonotype has a handful of counts. The chain uses TRBV10-3 and TRBJ1-2; maybe TRBD1 (5 bases). V was trimmed by 6 bases and J by 6 bases, leaving 14 bases between them. CDR1 is ENHRY and CDR2 is SYGVKD in the germline V gene. This CDR3 spans 13 amino acids. CDR3: CAISPREGDGYTF. Written as DNA, the CDR3 is TGTGCCATCAGCCCCAGGGAAGGGGATGGCTACACCTTC.

This chain uses TRBV24-1 with TRBJ1-6; a weak D match, TRBD1 (5 bases). Per germline, CDR1 KGHDR and CDR2 SFDVKD. The CDR3 length is 15 residues. V was shortened by 11 bases and J by 3 bases, with 16 bases between the two germline ends. The CDR3 nucleotides are TGTGCCAGCACGAAGGGGCCATTCTATAATTCACCCCTCCACTTT. This encodes CASTKGPFYNSPLHF.

This clonotype was counted only a few times. Possible read error: a much larger clone is one base away. The V call is TRBV29-1, the J call TRBJ1-1; D gene ambiguous. The ends were cut back, 5 bases at V and 7 bases at J, with 14 bases in the middle. This CDR3 has 12 amino acids. Germline V gene sequence: CDR1 SQVTM, CDR2 ANQGSEA. For the CDR3, the DNA is TGCAGCGTTTTGCCGGATTCAGGTGAAGCTTTCTTT. Protein: CSVLPDSGEAFF.

This clonotype was observed a few times. The genes are TRBV19 and TRBJ2-3, with 9 positions matching TRBD1. The V gene's germline CDR1 is LNHDA and CDR2 SQIVND (reference sequence). This CDR3 has 17 amino acids. The trim removed 6 bases at V and 2 bases at J, leaving 12 bases unmatched. For the CDR3, the DNA is TGTGCCAGTAGCTACCTGGCGGGACAGGGCGACACAGATACGCAGTATTTT. Amino acids: CASSYLAGQGDTDTQYF.

The chain carries TRBV29-1 and TRBJ1-1; no definite D call. Trimming stripped 7 bases from V and 9 bases from J, with 15 bases between. Germline V gene sequence: CDR1 SQVTM, CDR2 ANQGSEA. This CDR3 has 11 residues. The CDR3 sequence is CSAAMDEKAFF. The CDR3 DNA reads as TGCAGCGCCGCAATGGACGAAAAAGCTTTCTTT.

The V gene is TRBV25-1, the J gene TRBJ1-2, with D uncertain. Germline V CDR1 and CDR2: MGHDK, SYGVNS. With 2 bases removed from V and 10 bases from J, the gap between germline ends came to 17 bases. This CDR3 is 14 amino acids long. The CDR3 DNA is TGTGCCAGCAGTGAAGCAGGAGGGTCATTGGCCTACACCTTC. Translation gives CASSEAGGSLAYTF.